Below are 8 T cell receptor beta chains sequenced from a single sample in a study of cytomegalovirus exposure and HLA in healthy donors. PCR used 60 Vbeta primers and 13 Jbeta primers. Using immunoSEQ multiplex PCR, the repertoire was profiled, and TCRdb retains in-frame clones only, with some absent. The data show 100,000 to 150,000 clones, roughly 74% seen once. The sample taken for sequencing was PBMCs. The receptors stem from a woman aged 45 to 65 in good health and CMV-seropositive.

This chain connects TRBV18 to TRBJ1-3, with 7 bases matching TRBD1. Germline V gene lookup returns CDR1 KGHSH and CDR2 LQKENI. V was clipped by 2 bases and J by 3 bases; unmatched bases: 4. The CDR3 runs 15 residues. The DNA for the CDR3 is TGTGCCAGCTCACCAACACAGGGGCGTGGAAACACCATATATTTT. This sequence encodes CASSPTQGRGNTIYF.

The CDR3 reads CASSLGPGTSPLHF. The CDR3 nucleotides are TGTGCCAGCAGCTTAGGCCCGGGAACTTCACCCCTCCACTTT. The chain links TRBV7-2 to TRBJ1-6, with D uncertain. The germline gives CDR1 SGHTA, CDR2 FQGNSA. Trimming took 1 base from V and 9 from J, leaving 10 bases between them. The CDR3 is 14 amino acids.

This CDR3 is CASSTGTAGNTIYF. In DNA form, the CDR3 reads TGTGCCAGCAGTACCGGGACAGCTGGAAACACCATATATTTT. This chain links TRBV28 with TRBJ1-3; 7 positions match TRBD1. Germline values: CDR1 MDHEN, CDR2 SYDVKM. The V gene end was trimmed by 5 bases and the J gene end by 2 bases; junction bases not matched to a gene: 3. The CDR3 length is 14 residues.

The chain combines TRBV6-6 with TRBJ2-1, with 10 bases aligning to TRBD2. Germline V gives CDR1 MNHNY, CDR2 SVGAGI (reference sequence). The CDR3 length is 14 residues. Trimming removed 8 bases from V and 7 bases from J; junction bases left unmatched: 8. The DNA of the CDR3 is TGTGCCAGCGGAGGGACTAGCGTCTTGAATGAGCAGTTCTTC. Translated: CASGGTSVLNEQFF.

The chain joins TRBV10-3 to TRBJ2-7; tentatively, D is TRBD2 (7 bases). Germline V lookup: CDR1 ENHRY, CDR2 SYGVKD. Trimming took off 10 bases at V and 2 bases at J, with 24 bases between the two ends. This CDR3 region has 16 residues. As DNA, the CDR3 is TGTGCCACCACCTCACCGGGGGCTAGCGGTACCTACGAGCAGTACTTC. It yields the protein CATTSPGASGTYEQYF.

The chain couples TRBV10-3 to TRBJ2-3; 8 bases agree with TRBD1. The CDR3 runs 18 residues. With 2 bases clipped from V and 4 bases from J, the junction kept 14 bases outside the gene matches. Germline loops: CDR1 ENHRY, CDR2 SYGVKD. CDR3 bases: TGTGCCATCAGTGAGGATTTTGGGGGCAGGGGGCGGGCAGATACGCAGTATTTT. Amino acids: CAISEDFGGRGRADTQYF.

The chain has TRBV25-1 and TRBJ1-2; 7 positions match TRBD1. Germline V lookup: CDR1 MGHDK, CDR2 SYGVNS. With 6 bases clipped from V and 8 bases from J, the junction kept 12 bases outside the gene matches. The CDR3 sequence is 14 residues long. CDR3 DNA: TGTGCCAGCAGCCGGGGACAGTCCCTCGGGGGCTACACCTTC. Translating gives CASSRGQSLGGYTF.

This rearrangement joins TRBV4-2 to TRBJ1-5; D uncertain. Looked up from germline, CDR1 is LGHNA and CDR2 is YNFKEQ. V was shortened by 0 bases and J by 5 bases, with 11 bases between the two germline ends. The CDR3 runs 15 residues. CDR3 DNA sequence: TGTGCCAGCAGCCAAGAAGGGAGAGGGTATCAGCCCCAGCATTTT. It specifies CASSQEGRGYQPQHF.